These T cell receptor beta chains were read from a single sample in a study of CD8 T cells in Susac syndrome. MiXCR was run by TCRdb on the immunoSEQ multiplex PCR reads, yielding one entry per CDR3 protein. The table has about 140,000 distinct CDR3 sequences, approximately 96% seen once; the top ten hold approximately 0.12%. Sequenced material: CD4+ T cells from PBMCs. Every receptor here comes from a human donor with multiple sclerosis. Each CDR3 is given with its conserved first and last residue. A D gene is named only where the DNA matches it firmly. Size tells how often a clone was seen (once, few, many) or the class of an expanded clone, and some rows leave it out.

>NA|NA|TRBJ1-6|TRBV30
CALRVLSSYNSPLHF
TGTGCCCTCCGGGTGCTGAGCTCCTATAATTCACCCCTCCACTTT
>TRBD2|NA|TRBJ2-3|TRBV9
CASSPQPGLETDTQYF
TGTGCCAGCAGCCCCCAGCCTGGACTAGAAACAGATACGCAGTATTTT
>TRBD1|NA|TRBJ2-7|TRBV24-1
CATSVHRGNSYEQYF
TGTGCCACCAGTGTGCACAGGGGCAACTCCTACGAGCAGTACTTC
>NA|NA|TRBJ2-7|TRBV14
CASSQGTGRYEQYF
TGTGCCAGCAGCCAAGGGACGGGACGCTACGAGCAGTACTTC
>NA|NA|TRBJ1-4|TRBV25-1
CASSVLRGLEEKLFF
TGTGCCAGCAGTGTTCTAAGGGGATTAGAAGAAAAACTGTTTTTT
>TRBD1|once|TRBJ1-2|TRBV4-3
CASSHATGGEGYTF
TGCGCCAGCAGCCACGCGACAGGGGGCGAGGGCTACACCTTC
>NA|once|TRBJ1-2|TRBV4-1
CASSQDTGANYGYTF
TGCGCCAGCAGCCAAGATACTGGGGCAAACTATGGCTACACCTTC
>NA|NA|TRBJ2-7|TRBV29-1
CSVGGRLEQYF
TGCAGCGTTGGCGGCAGGCTCGAGCAGTACTTC
>TRBD2|once|TRBJ2-7|TRBV4-3
CASSQESALAGGFRYEQYF
TGCGCCAGCAGCCAAGAATCCGCACTAGCGGGGGGGTTTCGGTACGAGCAGTACTTC
>NA|NA|TRBJ1-2|TRBV12-3/TRBV12-4
CASEGRAGGYTF
TGTGCCAGCGAAGGACGGGCGGGAGGCTACACCTTC
>TRBD1|NA|TRBJ2-2|TRBV5-1
CASSAGQGSNTGELFF
TGCGCCAGCAGCGCGGGACAGGGATCGAACACCGGGGAGCTGTTTTTT
>TRBD2|NA|TRBJ2-5|TRBV5-4
CASSVTSGIGETQYF
TGTGCCAGCAGCGTAACTAGCGGTATAGGGGAGACCCAGTACTTC
>TRBD1|NA|TRBJ1-1|TRBV29-1
CSAYRGETEAFF
TGCAGCGCCTACAGGGGGGAAACTGAAGCTTTCTTT
>NA|NA|TRBJ2-5|TRBV5-1
CASSFPSQETQYF
TGCGCCAGCAGCTTCCCATCTCAAGAGACCCAGTACTTC
>NA|NA|TRBJ1-1|TRBV11-2
CASSFRPPGGAKNTEAFF
TGTGCCAGCAGCTTCCGCCCCCCGGGGGGGGCTAAGAACACTGAAGCTTTCTTT
>NA|NA|TRBJ1-3|TRBV3-1
CASSVPPGNTIYF
TGTGCCAGCAGTGTCCCCCCGGGAAACACCATATATTTT
>TRBD2|NA|TRBJ2-7|TRBV9
CASSVTTSGAYEQYF
TGTGCCAGCAGCGTCACGACTAGCGGAGCCTACGAGCAGTACTTC
>NA|NA|TRBJ2-4|TRBV7-2
CASSFLDLAGGAKNIQYF
TGTGCCAGCAGCTTCCTAGATTTGGCAGGGGGGGCCAAAAACATTCAGTACTTC
>NA|NA|TRBJ2-7|TRBV3-1
CASSQDPLGEQYF
TGTGCCAGCAGCCAAGACCCGCTCGGGGAGCAGTACTTC